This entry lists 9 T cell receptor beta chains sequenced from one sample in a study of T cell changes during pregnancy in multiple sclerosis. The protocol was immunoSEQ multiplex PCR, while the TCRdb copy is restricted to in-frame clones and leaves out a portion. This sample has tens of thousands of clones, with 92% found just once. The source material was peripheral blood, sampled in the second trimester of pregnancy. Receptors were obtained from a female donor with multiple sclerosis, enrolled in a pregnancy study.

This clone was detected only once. The CDR3 DNA reads as TGCGCCAGCAGCCAAGAAACACACTATGGCTACACCTTC. Translating gives CASSQETHYGYTF. J is TRBJ1-2 and V is TRBV4-1; D is uncertain. Germline V lookup: CDR1 MGHRA, CDR2 YSYEKL. Trimming removed 0 bases from V and 3 bases from J, with 5 bases in between. The CDR3 is 13 residues long.

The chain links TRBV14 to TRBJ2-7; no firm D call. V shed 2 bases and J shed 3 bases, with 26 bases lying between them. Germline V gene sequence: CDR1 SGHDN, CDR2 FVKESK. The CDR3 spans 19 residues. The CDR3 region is CASSQHTWPPNNLNYEQYF. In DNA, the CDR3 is TGTGCCAGCAGCCAACATACCTGGCCCCCGAACAACCTTAACTACGAGCAGTACTTC.

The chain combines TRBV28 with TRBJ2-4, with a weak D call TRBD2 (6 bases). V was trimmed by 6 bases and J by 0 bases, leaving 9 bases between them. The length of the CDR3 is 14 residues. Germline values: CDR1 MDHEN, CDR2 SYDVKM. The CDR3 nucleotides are TGTGCCAGCAGCCTGGGACTAGCCAAAAACATTCAGTACTTC. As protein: CASSLGLAKNIQYF.

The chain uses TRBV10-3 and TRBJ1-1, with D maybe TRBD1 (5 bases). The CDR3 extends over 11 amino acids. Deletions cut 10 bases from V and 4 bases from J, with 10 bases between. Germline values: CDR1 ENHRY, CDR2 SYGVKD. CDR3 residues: CATGGGTEAFF. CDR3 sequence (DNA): TGTGCCACCGGGGGTGGCACTGAAGCTTTCTTT.

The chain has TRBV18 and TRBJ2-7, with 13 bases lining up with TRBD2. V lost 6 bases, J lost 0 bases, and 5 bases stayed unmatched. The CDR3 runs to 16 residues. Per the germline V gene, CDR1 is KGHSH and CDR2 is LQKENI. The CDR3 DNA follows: TGTGCCAGCTCGCCCGGACTAGCGGGAGTCTCCTACGAGCAGTACTTC. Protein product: CASSPGLAGVSYEQYF. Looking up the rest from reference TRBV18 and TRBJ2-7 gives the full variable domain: NAGVMQNPRHLVRRRGQEARLRCSPMKGHSHVYWYRQLPEEGLKFMVYLQKENIIDESGMPKERFSAEFPKEGPSILRIQQVVRGDSAAYFCASSPGLAGVSYEQYFGPGTRLTVT.

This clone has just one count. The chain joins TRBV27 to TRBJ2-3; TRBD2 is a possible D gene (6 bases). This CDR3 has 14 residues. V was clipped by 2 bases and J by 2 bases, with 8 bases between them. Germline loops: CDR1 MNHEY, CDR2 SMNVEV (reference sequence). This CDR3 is CASSLGGSTDTQYF. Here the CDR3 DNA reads TGTGCCAGCAGTTTAGGGGGGTCCACAGATACGCAGTATTTT.

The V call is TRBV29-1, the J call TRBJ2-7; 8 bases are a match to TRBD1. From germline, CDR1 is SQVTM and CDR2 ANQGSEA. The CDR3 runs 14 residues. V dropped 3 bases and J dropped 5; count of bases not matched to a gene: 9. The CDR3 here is CSVEEGQGANEQYF. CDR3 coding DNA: TGCAGCGTTGAGGAAGGGCAGGGGGCAAACGAGCAGTACTTC.

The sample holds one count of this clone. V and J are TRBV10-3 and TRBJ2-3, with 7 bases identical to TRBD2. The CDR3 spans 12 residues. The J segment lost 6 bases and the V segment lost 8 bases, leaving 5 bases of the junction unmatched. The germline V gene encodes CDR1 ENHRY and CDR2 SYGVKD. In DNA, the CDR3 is TGTGCCATCGCGAAGGGAGGGGATACGCAGTATTTT. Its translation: CAIAKGGDTQYF.

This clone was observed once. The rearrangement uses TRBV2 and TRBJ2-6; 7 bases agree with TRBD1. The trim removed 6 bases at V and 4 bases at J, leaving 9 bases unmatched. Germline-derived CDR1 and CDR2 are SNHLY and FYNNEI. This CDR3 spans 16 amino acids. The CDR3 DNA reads TGTGCCAGCAGAGTAGACAGGGTGTCAGGGGCCAACGTCCTGACTTTC. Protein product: CASRVDRVSGANVLTF.